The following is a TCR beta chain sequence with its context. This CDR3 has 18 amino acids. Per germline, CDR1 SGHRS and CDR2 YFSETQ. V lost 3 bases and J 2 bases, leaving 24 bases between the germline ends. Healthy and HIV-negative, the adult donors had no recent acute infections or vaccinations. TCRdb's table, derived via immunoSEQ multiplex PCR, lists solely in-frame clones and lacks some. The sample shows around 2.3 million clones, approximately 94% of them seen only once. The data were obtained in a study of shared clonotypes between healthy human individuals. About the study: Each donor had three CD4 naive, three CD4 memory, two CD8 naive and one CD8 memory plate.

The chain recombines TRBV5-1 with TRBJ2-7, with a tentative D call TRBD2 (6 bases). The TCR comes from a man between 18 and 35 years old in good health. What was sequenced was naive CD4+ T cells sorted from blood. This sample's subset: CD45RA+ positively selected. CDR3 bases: TGCGCCAGCAGCTATAATGATGCCGGGGGTAACCTCCCCTACGAGCAGTACTTC. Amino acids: CASSYNDAGGNLPYEQYF.